Detailed here is one T cell receptor beta chain. Germline V gene data show CDR1 as SGHDT and CDR2 as YYEEEE. The V and J ends lost 5 bases and 4 bases, in that order; junction bases with no gene match: 3. CDR3 size: 13 residues. These data belong to a study of blood T cell repertoires in COVID-19. Study information: Samples taken during acute and convalescent COVID-19 were collected in the United States, Italy and Spain. The cDNA or gDNA used as material had been derived from T cells, B-cell-depleted T cells, or PBMCs.

In the original workflow: Estimation of nucleated cell counts relied on the amplification of reference gene primers. The table came from immunoSEQ multiplex PCR; TCRdb's copy has only in-frame clones and leaves some out. The V and J calls and clone size are taken from that table; D and trimming were inferred from the DNA. The sample records over 130,000 clones, approximately 86% being singletons. Sequencing was performed on peripheral blood. The sequence was obtained from a man between 70 and 80 years old with acute or convalescent COVID-19. The J gene is TRBJ1-2, the V gene TRBV5-6; 9 nucleotides match TRBD1. The CDR3 DNA sequence: TGTGCCAGCAGGAGGACAGGGGTCTATGGCTACACCTTC. It specifies CASRRTGVYGYTF.